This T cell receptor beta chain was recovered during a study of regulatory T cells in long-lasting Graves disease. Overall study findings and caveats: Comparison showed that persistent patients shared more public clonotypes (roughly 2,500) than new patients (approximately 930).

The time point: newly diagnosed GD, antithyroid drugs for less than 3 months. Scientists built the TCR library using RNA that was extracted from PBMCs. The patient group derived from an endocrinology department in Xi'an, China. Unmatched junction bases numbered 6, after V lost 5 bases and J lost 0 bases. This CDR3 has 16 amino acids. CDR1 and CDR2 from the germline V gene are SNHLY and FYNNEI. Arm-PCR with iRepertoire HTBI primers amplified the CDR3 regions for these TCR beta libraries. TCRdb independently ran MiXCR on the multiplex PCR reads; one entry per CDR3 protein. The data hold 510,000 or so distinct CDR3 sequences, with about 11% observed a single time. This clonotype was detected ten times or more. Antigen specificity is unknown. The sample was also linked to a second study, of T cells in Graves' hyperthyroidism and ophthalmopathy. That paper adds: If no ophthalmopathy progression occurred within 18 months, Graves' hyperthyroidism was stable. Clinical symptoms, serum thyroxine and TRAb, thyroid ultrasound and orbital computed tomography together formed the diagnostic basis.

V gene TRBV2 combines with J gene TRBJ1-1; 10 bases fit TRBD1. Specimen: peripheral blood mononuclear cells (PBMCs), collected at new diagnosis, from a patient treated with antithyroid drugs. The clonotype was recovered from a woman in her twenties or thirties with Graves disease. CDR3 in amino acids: CASSTGTGVLNTEAFF. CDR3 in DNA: TGTGCCAGCAGTACAGGGACAGGGGTACTGAACACTGAAGCTTTCTTT.